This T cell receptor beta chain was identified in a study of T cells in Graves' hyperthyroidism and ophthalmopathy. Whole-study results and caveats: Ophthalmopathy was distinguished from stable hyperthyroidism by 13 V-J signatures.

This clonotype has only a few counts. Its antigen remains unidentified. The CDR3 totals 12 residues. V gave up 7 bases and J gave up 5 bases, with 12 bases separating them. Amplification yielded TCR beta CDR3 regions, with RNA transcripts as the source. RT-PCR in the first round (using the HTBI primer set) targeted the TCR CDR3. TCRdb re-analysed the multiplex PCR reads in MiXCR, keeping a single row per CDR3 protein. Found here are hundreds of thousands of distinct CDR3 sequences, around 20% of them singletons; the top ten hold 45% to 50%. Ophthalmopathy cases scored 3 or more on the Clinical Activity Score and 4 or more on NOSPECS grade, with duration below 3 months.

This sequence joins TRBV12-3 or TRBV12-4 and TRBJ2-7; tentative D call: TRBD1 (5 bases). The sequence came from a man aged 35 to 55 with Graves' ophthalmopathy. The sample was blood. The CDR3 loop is CASTRTHHEQYF. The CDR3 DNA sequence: TGTGCCAGCACCCGGACACACCACGAGCAGTACTTC.